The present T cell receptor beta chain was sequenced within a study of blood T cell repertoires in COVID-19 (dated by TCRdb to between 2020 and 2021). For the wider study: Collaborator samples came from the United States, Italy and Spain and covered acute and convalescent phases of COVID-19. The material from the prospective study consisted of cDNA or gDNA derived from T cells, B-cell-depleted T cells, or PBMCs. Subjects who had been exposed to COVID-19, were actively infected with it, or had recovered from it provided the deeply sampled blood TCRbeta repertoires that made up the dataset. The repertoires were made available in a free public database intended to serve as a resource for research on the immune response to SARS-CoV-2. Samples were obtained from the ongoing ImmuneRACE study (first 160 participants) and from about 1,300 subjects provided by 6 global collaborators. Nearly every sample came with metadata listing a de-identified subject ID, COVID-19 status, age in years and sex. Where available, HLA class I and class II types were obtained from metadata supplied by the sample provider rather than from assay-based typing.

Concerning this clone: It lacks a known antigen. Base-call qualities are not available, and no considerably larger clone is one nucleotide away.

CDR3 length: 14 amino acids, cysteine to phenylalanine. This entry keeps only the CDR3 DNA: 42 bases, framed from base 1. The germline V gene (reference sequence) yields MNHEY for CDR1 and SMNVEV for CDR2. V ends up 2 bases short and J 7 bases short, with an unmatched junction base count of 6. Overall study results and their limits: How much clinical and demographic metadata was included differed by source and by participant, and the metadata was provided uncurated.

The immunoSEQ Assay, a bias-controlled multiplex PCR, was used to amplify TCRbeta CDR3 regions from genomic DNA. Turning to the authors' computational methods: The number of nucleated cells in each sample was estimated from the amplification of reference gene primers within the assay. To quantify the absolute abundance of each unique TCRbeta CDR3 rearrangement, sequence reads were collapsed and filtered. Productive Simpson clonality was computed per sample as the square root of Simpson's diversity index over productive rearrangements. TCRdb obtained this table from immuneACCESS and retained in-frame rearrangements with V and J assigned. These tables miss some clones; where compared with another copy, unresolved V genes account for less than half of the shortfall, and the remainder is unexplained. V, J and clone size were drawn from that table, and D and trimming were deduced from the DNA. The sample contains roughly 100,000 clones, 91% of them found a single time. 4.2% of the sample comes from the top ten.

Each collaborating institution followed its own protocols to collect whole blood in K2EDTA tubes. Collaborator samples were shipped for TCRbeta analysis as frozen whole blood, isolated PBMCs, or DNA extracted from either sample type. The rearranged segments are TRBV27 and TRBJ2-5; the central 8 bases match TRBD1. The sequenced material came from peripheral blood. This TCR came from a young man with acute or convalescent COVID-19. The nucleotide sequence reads TGTGCCAGCAGTTTACCCGGACAGGGAGGGACCCAGTACTTC. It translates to CASSLPGQGGTQYF.